The 10 T cell receptor beta chains below were found in one sample sequenced in a study of PD-1 blockade in classical Hodgkin lymphoma. Every patient relapsed after autologous stem cell transplantation, and brentuximab vedotin exposure varied. Generated by immunoSEQ multiplex PCR, the TCRdb table keeps only in-frame clones and is missing some. The sample yields approximately 98,000 clones, nearly 90% seen once. Sequencing was performed on peripheral blood mononuclear cells (PBMCs), taken before the second cycle of nivolumab. These receptors were collected from a human donor with classical Hodgkin lymphoma.

V is TRBV5-8 and J is TRBJ1-4; the D is unclear. The CDR3 runs to 17 residues. V lost 6 bases, J lost 3 bases, and 21 bases lay in between. Germline V gives CDR1 SGHTS, CDR2 YDEGEE. The CDR3 DNA follows: TGTGCCAGCACGCTTGGGGTTCGCCCGGGAGCTAATGAAAAACTGTTTTTT. Translating gives CASTLGVRPGANEKLFF.

J is TRBJ1-2 and V is TRBV30, with D tentatively TRBD1 (5 bases). Looked up from germline, CDR1 is GTSNPN and CDR2 is SVGIG (reference sequence). V dropped 4 bases and J dropped 2 bases, with 14 bases sitting between them. CDR3 length equals 14 residues. The CDR3 region is CAWTGQGRNYGYTF. The CDR3, as DNA: TGTGCCTGGACGGGGCAGGGTCGGAACTATGGCTACACCTTC. The variable domain in full, completed from reference TRBV30 and TRBJ1-2, reads SQTIHQWPATLVQPVGSPLSLECTVEGTSNPNLYWYRQAAGRGLQLLFYSVGIGQISSEVPQNLSASRPQDRQFILSSKKLLLSDSGFYLCAWTGQGRNYGYTFGSGTRLTVV.

The gene calls are TRBV11-2 and TRBJ2-1, with TRBD2 matching over 13 bases. Germline V gives CDR1 SGHAT, CDR2 FQNNGV. The CDR3 spans 16 residues. Germline trimming cut 4 bases from V and 9 bases from J; bases unmatched to any gene: 9. The DNA for the CDR3 is TGTGCCAGCAGCTCCCAACTAGCGGGAGGGCGGGGTGAGCAGTTCTTC. It translates to CASSSQLAGGRGEQFF. The whole variable domain, filled in from reference TRBV11-2 and TRBJ2-1, reads EAGVAQSPRYKIIEKRQSVAFWCNPISGHATLYWYQQILGQGPKLLIQFQNNGVVDDSQLPKDRFSAERLKGVDSTLKIQPAKLEDSAVYLCASSSQLAGGRGEQFFGPGTRLTVL.

This clone was observed a single time. The chain's CDR3 is CASSFGGRGTGGMETQYF. Here the CDR3 DNA reads TGTGCCAGCAGCTTCGGTGGGAGGGGGACAGGGGGCATGGAGACCCAGTACTTC. The J gene is TRBJ2-5, the V gene TRBV11-3; 12 positions agree with TRBD1. Trimming at V came to 3 bases and at J to 5 bases, leaving 13 bases not matched to a gene. This CDR3 comprises 18 residues. The V gene's germline CDR1 is SGHNT and CDR2 YENEEA.

The chain links TRBV7-2 to TRBJ2-7, with D hard to call. Germline CDR1 reads SGHTA; CDR2 reads FQGNSA. Trimming shortened V by 5 bases and J by 0 bases, and 20 bases separated the two germline ends. This CDR3 is 17 amino acids long. The CDR3 loop is CASSPRPPEVGSYEQYF. CDR3 bases: TGTGCCAGCAGCCCCCGGCCCCCTGAGGTAGGCTCCTACGAGCAGTACTTC.

This chain joins TRBV30 and TRBJ1-1; 8 bases agree with TRBD1. The V gene end was trimmed by 4 bases and the J gene end by 1 base; junction bases not matched to a gene: 5. The CDR3 spans 14 residues. CDR1 GTSNPN and CDR2 SVGIG come from the germline V gene (reference sequence). For the CDR3, the DNA is TGTGCCTGGAACCCCGGGACAGGGAACACTGAAGCTTTCTTT. Encoded protein: CAWNPGTGNTEAFF.

This clone was counted only a few times. J is TRBJ1-1 and V is TRBV28; no firm D call. This CDR3 has 12 residues. Trimming pared 1 base from V and 7 bases from J, leaving 7 bases between. From germline, CDR1 is MDHEN and CDR2 SYDVKM. Here the CDR3 reads CASSLFWDEAFF. CDR3 DNA: TGTGCCAGCAGTTTATTCTGGGATGAAGCTTTCTTT.

V and J are TRBV30 and TRBJ1-1; D is perhaps TRBD1 (5 bases). V lost 0 bases and J 10 bases, leaving 18 bases between the germline ends. CDR1 and CDR2 (germline): GTSNPN, SVGIG (reference sequence). This CDR3 region has 14 residues. The chain's CDR3 is CAWSVGAGGGGAFF. The CDR3 DNA sequence: TGTGCCTGGAGTGTAGGAGCGGGGGGTGGCGGAGCTTTCTTT.

This clone was found once. The V gene is TRBV19, the J gene TRBJ2-1, with 12 nucleotides matching TRBD2. J was trimmed by 7 bases and V by 6 bases; bases with no gene match: 10. The CDR3 runs 16 residues. From germline, CDR1 is LNHDA and CDR2 SQIVND (reference sequence). CDR3 loop: CASSLIGLAGSNEQFF. CDR3 nucleotide sequence: TGTGCCAGTAGCCTTATTGGACTAGCGGGATCGAATGAGCAGTTCTTC.

This rearrangement joins TRBV9 to TRBJ2-3; 10 nucleotides line up with TRBD2. The CDR3 is made up of 16 amino acids. Trimming removed 2 bases from V and 3 bases from J; junction bases left unmatched: 6. The germline V gene has CDR1 SGDLS and CDR2 YYNGEE. In DNA, the CDR3 is TGTGCCAGCAGCGTGAGCGGGAGGGCCGGTACAGATACGCAGTATTTT. Its translation: CASSVSGRAGTDTQYF.